This T cell receptor (beta chain) is from a study of cytomegalovirus exposure and HLA in healthy donors. About this clone itself: The target antigen is unknown.

Study findings and constraints: Analysis was carried out at a later point, and it linked a missense DCLRE1C variant to TCR beta V- and J-gene trimming. Several of the most significant clusters were apparently associated with common viral pathogens in a later analysis.

A multiplex PCR was run with 60 Vbeta primers and 13 Jbeta primers. Method: immunoSEQ multiplex PCR; TCRdb's copy keeps in-frame clones and lacks some. The table includes some 180,000 clones, about 78% detected once. The CDR3 sequence is 14 residues long. V was cut by 8 bases and J by 6 bases, with 16 bases left in between. Germline values: CDR1 MNHNY, CDR2 SVGAGI (reference sequence). The sequencing sample was made of PBMCs. This TCR was sampled from a woman under 40 in good health and CMV-seronegative. The chain couples TRBV6-6 to TRBJ2-2, with D tentatively TRBD2 (6 bases). The DNA of the CDR3 is TGTGCCAGCCTCCTCGACGGGGAGGCCGGGGAGCTGTTTTTT. Protein product: CASLLDGEAGELFF.